These T cell receptor beta chains were read from a single sample in a study of T-cell reconstitution after alpha-beta-depleted transplantation in children. TCRdb called the PCR reads again in MiXCR, with one record for every CDR3 protein. The table has hundreds of thousands of distinct CDR3 sequences, around 12% seen once; the top ten hold about 0.79%. The source material was PBMCs, sampled before TCRalphabeta/CD19-depleted stem cell transplant. Receptors were obtained from a girl aged 2-9 years with congenital amegakaryocytic thrombocytopenia, due to receive a stem cell transplant. CDR3s leave out the opening cysteine and the closing phenylalanine or tryptophan.

V gene	CDR3 protein
TRBV10-3	AIRPGLAGRQTGELF
TRBV5-1	ASSFTPLPGYEQY
TRBV11-2	ASSQTAGEDPYEQY
TRBV20-1	SARDLRSYGGRLSSYNEQF
TRBV25-1	ASRRPGQHTGELF
TRBV5-8	ASSWGTNLLKETQY
TRBV3-1	ASSNSRLAGTYEQY
TRBV5-1	ASSFRDSGETQY
TRBV7-6	ASSPRNPTNEKLF
TRBV20-1	SATFYRAFHEKLF
TRBV20-1	SARDLKRNTGELF
TRBV12-3/TRBV12-4	ASNFSPDSYNEQF